This is a list of T cell receptor beta chains from one sample in a study of OX40 agonist ivuxolimab in advanced cancers. The repertoire was sequenced with immunoSEQ multiplex PCR; TCRdb's copy has only in-frame clones and lacks some. The sample consists of about 50,000 clones, roughly four fifths of them appearing once. Source: CD4+ or CD8+ T cells sorted from blood, taken in a trial of the OX40 agonist ivuxolimab. The receptors shown here come from an adult with an advanced solid tumor such as melanoma, head and neck, liver or kidney cancer. Each CDR3 is given with its conserved first and last residue. A D gene is named only where the DNA matches it firmly. Only part of the rows carry a size: once, few, many, or a class if the clone is expanded.

abundance	v_gene	d_gene	j_gene	CDR3aa	CDR3nt
few	TRBV5-4	-	TRBJ1-2	CASSLLGNGYTF	TGTGCCAGCAGCTTGTTGGGAAATGGCTACACCTTC
-	TRBV5-6	-	TRBJ2-5	CASSWGLLIKETQYF	TGTGCCAGCAGCTGGGGACTTTTGATCAAAGAGACCCAGTACTTC
-	TRBV5-1	TRBD2	TRBJ2-3	CASRWLADSTDTQYF	TGCGCCAGCAGGTGGCTAGCGGATAGCACAGATACGCAGTATTTT
-	TRBV28	TRBD1	TRBJ1-1	CASRAPGGWTEAFF	TGTGCCAGCAGGGCTCCAGGGGGCTGGACTGAAGCTTTCTTT
-	TRBV19	TRBD2	TRBJ2-7	CASSTLAGEQYF	TGTGCCAGTAGTACCCTAGCGGGAGAGCAGTACTTC
-	TRBV23-1	-	TRBJ2-7	CASSPHRDNSYEQYF	TGCGCCAGCAGTCCCCATCGGGATAATTCCTACGAGCAGTACTTC
-	TRBV7-9	-	TRBJ1-4	CASSLQLEGEKLFF	TGTGCCAGCAGCCTCCAATTAGAGGGAGAAAAACTGTTTTTT
once	TRBV9	-	TRBJ1-5	CASSVDPGIQPQHF	TGTGCCAGCAGCGTAGACCCTGGTATTCAGCCCCAGCATTTT
-	TRBV4-3	-	TRBJ2-5	CASSQEALPQETQYF	TGCGCCAGCAGCCAAGAGGCCCTGCCCCAAGAGACCCAGTACTTC
-	TRBV15	TRBD1	TRBJ1-6	CATSIYRGSSPLHF	TGTGCCACCAGCATATACAGGGGTAGCTCACCCCTCCACTTT
-	TRBV28	TRBD1	TRBJ1-2	CASRPTRQGAGGYTF	TGTGCCAGCAGACCTACCCGACAGGGGGCAGGGGGCTACACCTTC
-	TRBV5-4	-	TRBJ2-5	CASSLGVLGTQYF	TGTGCCAGCAGCTTGGGAGTGTTGGGGACCCAGTACTTC
few	TRBV9	TRBD2	TRBJ2-7	CASSVGASGTHYEQYF	TGTGCCAGCAGCGTAGGGGCTAGCGGGACCCACTACGAGCAGTACTTC
-	TRBV6-5	-	TRBJ1-1	CASSYRGVGGQTEAFF	TGTGCCAGCAGTTATCGGGGGGTGGGGGGGCAGACTGAAGCTTTCTTT
-	TRBV6-1	-	TRBJ2-7	CASSEWTEAYEQYF	TGTGCCAGCAGTGAATGGACAGAGGCCTACGAGCAGTACTTC
few	TRBV7-8	-	TRBJ2-7	CASSSARGPREQYF	TGTGCCAGCAGCTCCGCCAGGGGCCCTCGAGAGCAGTACTTC
-	TRBV28	-	TRBJ1-1	CASRSGLGLNMNTEAFF	TGTGCCAGCAGGTCGGGGCTCGGGTTAAACATGAACACTGAAGCTTTCTTT
-	TRBV2	-	TRBJ1-5	CASNTRGWNQPQHF	TGTGCCAGCAACACCAGGGGTTGGAATCAGCCTCAGCATTTT
-	TRBV7-9	TRBD1	TRBJ1-3	CASRDSGNTIYF	TGTGCCAGCCGGGACAGTGGAAACACCATATATTTT
-	TRBV5-1	-	TRBJ2-1	CASSASMFNEQFF	TGCGCCAGCAGCGCGAGCATGTTCAATGAGCAGTTCTTC
-	TRBV5-1	-	TRBJ2-7	CASSLASSGELSYEQYF	TGCGCCAGCAGCTTGGCATCCTCGGGAGAGCTATCCTACGAGCAGTACTTC
few	TRBV5-4	TRBD1	TRBJ1-1	CASSPQGESAFF	TGTGCCAGCAGCCCACAGGGGGAATCAGCTTTCTTT
-	TRBV5-1	TRBD1	TRBJ1-2	CASSLVQGNGYTF	TGCGCCAGCAGCTTGGTACAGGGGAATGGCTACACCTTC
-	TRBV6-6	-	TRBJ1-2	CASSYQGIDGYTF	TGTGCCAGCAGTTATCAGGGGATTGATGGCTACACCTTC
-	TRBV7-2	-	TRBJ2-3	CASSPSSVTGDTQYF	TGTGCCAGCAGCCCCTCTTCGGTAACGGGGGATACGCAGTATTTT
-	TRBV7-2	TRBD2	TRBJ2-1	CASRTTSGSNEQFF	TGTGCCAGCAGAACAACTAGCGGGAGCAATGAGCAGTTCTTC
few	TRBV29-1	-	TRBJ1-3	CSVELRGEENTIYF	TGCAGCGTTGAGTTAAGGGGTGAGGAGAACACCATATATTTT
-	TRBV2	-	TRBJ2-5	CASSLQETQYF	TGTGCCAGCAGTCTCCAAGAGACCCAGTACTTC
-	TRBV5-1	-	TRBJ1-1	CASSLEVGGKSSTEAFF	TGCGCCAGCAGCTTGGAAGTGGGTGGGAAGTCGAGCACTGAAGCTTTCTTT
-	TRBV19	-	TRBJ1-4	CASSRDRSNEKLFF	TGTGCCAGTAGCCGTGACAGGTCGAATGAAAAACTGTTTTTT
-	TRBV28	-	TRBJ1-2	CASSLTDRSGSYTF	TGTGCCAGCAGTTTAACCGACCGCTCGGGGAGCTACACCTTC
-	TRBV25-1	-	TRBJ2-5	CASSEPGSVDETQYF	TGTGCCAGCAGTGAACCAGGCAGCGTGGACGAGACCCAGTACTTC
-	TRBV28	-	TRBJ2-3	CASYTQRPDTQYF	TGTGCCAGCTATACGCAGCGGCCAGATACGCAGTATTTT
-	TRBV4-2	-	TRBJ2-5	CASSQEGGAETQYF	TGTGCCAGCAGCCAAGAGGGGGGCGCAGAGACCCAGTACTTC
-	TRBV6-5	TRBD1	TRBJ1-2	CASSFSTGLGYTF	TGTGCCAGCAGTTTTTCGACAGGGTTGGGCTACACCTTC
-	TRBV11-3	TRBD1	TRBJ2-1	CASSSYRGLKFYNEQFF	TGTGCCAGCAGCTCCTACAGGGGGCTTAAATTCTACAATGAGCAGTTCTTC
-	TRBV28	-	TRBJ2-5	CASRTEETQYF	TGTGCCAGCAGGACGGAGGAGACCCAGTACTTC
-	TRBV2	-	TRBJ1-4	CASSFSMVELFF	TGTGCCAGCAGTTTTTCTATGGTAGAACTGTTTTTT
-	TRBV7-9	TRBD2	TRBJ2-1	CASSLPGTSGSRGEQFF	TGTGCCAGCAGCTTACCCGGGACTAGCGGGAGTCGGGGTGAGCAGTTCTTC
-	TRBV18	-	TRBJ2-7	CASSPWALQGPAEQYF	TGTGCCAGCTCACCGTGGGCTCTGCAGGGCCCCGCCGAGCAGTACTTC
-	TRBV2	-	TRBJ2-6	CASPDSLDSGANVLTF	TGTGCCAGTCCGGACAGTCTAGACTCTGGGGCCAACGTCCTGACTTTC
once	TRBV30	-	TRBJ1-6	CAWSEQPLYNSPLHF	TGTGCCTGGAGTGAACAACCACTCTATAATTCACCCCTCCACTTT
few	TRBV10-3	-	TRBJ2-5	CAISEGWDINPGEETQYF	TGTGCCATCAGTGAAGGATGGGACATTAACCCCGGGGAAGAGACCCAGTACTTC
-	TRBV7-7	-	TRBJ2-1	CASSLAGGGNEQFF	TGTGCCAGCAGCTTAGCGGGAGGAGGGAATGAGCAGTTCTTC
-	TRBV5-4	-	TRBJ2-2	CASSLDGAPGELFF	TGTGCCAGCAGCCTGGACGGAGCTCCCGGGGAGCTGTTTTTT
-	TRBV28	-	TRBJ2-7	CASSSGLEEQYF	TGTGCCAGCAGTTCCGGACTCGAGGAGCAGTACTTC